This T cell receptor beta chain originates from a study of T cell repertoires in cytomegalovirus infection. Study-level information: HLA-B-restricted CMV epitopes that are well studied were used alongside recently identified HLA-C-restricted ones. Study-level points and caveats: Cumulative frequency of public TCR beta families picked out carriers of CMV plus the relevant HLA. The study found HLA-C-restricted CMV-specific TCR beta clonotypes dominating the ex vivo response.

Using its own MiXCR run on the reads, TCRdb lists one record per CDR3 protein. The sample gives some 560,000 distinct CDR3 sequences, approximately 40% of which show up once; more than 40% is in the top ten. Per the germline V gene, CDR1 is SGHVS and CDR2 is FQNEAQ. This CDR3 has 14 residues. Trimming took 5 bases from V and 4 from J, leaving 14 bases between them. A note on this clonotype: Its antigen is undetermined.

This TCR was recovered from a human donor in good health (CMV status not recorded). Some clones in this sample may be carry-over from other donors' samples. This specimen consisted of cultured PBMCs, obtained from culture after CMV antigen stimulation. The chain combines TRBV7-8 with TRBJ1-2; maybe TRBD1 (5 bases). The CDR3 is CASSQPQGRYGYTF. CDR3 sequence (DNA): TGTGCCAGCAGCCAGCCCCAGGGTCGCTATGGCTACACCTTC.